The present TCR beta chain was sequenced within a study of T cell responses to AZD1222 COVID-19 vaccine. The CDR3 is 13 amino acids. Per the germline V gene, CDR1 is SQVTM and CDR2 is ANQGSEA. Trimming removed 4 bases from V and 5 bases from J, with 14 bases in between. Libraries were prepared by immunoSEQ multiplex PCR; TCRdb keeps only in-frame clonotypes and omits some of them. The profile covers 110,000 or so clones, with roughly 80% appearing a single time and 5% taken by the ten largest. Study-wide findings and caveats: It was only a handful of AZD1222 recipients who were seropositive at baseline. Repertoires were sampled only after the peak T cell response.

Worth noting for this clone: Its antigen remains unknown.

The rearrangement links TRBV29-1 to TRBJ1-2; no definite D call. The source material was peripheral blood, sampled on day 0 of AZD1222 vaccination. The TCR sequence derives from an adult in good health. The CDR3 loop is CSVADSLWYGYTF. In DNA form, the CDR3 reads TGCAGCGTTGCGGACTCCTTGTGGTATGGCTACACCTTC.